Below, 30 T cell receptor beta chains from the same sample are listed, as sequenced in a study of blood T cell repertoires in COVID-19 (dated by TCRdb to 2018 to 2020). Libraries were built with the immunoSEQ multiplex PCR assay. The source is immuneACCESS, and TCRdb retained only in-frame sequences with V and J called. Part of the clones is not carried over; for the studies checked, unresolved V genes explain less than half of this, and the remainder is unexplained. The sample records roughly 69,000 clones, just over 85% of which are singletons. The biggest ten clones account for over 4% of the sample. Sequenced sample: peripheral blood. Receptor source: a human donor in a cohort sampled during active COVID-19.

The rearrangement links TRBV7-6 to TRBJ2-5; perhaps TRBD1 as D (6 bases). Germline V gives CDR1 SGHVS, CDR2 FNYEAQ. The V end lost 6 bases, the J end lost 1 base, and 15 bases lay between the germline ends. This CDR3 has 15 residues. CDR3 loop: CASRKTGSGQETQYF. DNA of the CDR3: TGTGCCAGCAGGAAAACAGGGTCGGGCCAAGAGACCCAGTACTTC.

This CDR3 reads CSASPFDQPQHF. The CDR3 DNA follows: TGCAGTGCTAGTCCTTTCGATCAGCCCCAGCATTTT. The chain couples TRBV20-1 to TRBJ1-5, with unresolved D. The CDR3 is 12 residues long. CDR1 is DFQATT and CDR2 is SNEGSKA in the germline V gene (reference sequence). V lost 3 bases and J lost 5, with 8 bases in between.

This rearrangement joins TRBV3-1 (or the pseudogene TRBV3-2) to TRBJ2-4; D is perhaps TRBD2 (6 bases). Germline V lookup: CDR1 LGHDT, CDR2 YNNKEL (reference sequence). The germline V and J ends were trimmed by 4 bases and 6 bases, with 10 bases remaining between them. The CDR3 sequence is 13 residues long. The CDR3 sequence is CASSPMTRNIQYF. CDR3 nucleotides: TGTGCCAGCAGCCCAATGACTAGAAACATTCAGTACTTC.

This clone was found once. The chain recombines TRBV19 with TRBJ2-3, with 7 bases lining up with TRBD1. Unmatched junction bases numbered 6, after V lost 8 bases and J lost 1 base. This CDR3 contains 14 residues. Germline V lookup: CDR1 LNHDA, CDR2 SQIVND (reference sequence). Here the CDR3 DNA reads TGTGCCAGTTCCGACAGGGTGGGCACAGATACGCAGTATTTT. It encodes CASSDRVGTDTQYF.

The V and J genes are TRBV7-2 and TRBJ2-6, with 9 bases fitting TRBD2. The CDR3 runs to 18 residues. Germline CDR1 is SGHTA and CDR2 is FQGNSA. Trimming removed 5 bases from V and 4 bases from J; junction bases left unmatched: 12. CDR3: CASSAGGGGASGANVLTF. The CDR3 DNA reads TGTGCCAGCAGCGCGGGCGGCGGGGGGGCGAGCGGGGCCAACGTCCTGACTTTC. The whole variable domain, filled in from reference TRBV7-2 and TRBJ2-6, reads GAGVSQSPSNKVTEKGKDVELRCDPISGHTALYWYRQSLGQGLEFLIYFQGNSAPDKSGLPSDRFSAERTGGSVSTLTIQRTQQEDSAVYLCASSAGGGGASGANVLTFGAGSRLTVL.

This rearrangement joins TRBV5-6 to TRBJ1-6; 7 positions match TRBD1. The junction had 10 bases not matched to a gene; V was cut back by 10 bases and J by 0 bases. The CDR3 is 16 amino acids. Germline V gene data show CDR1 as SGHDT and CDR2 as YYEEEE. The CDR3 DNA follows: TGTGCCTCTCGTAGACGGGACAGCTCCTATAATTCACCCCTCCACTTT. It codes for CASRRRDSSYNSPLHF.

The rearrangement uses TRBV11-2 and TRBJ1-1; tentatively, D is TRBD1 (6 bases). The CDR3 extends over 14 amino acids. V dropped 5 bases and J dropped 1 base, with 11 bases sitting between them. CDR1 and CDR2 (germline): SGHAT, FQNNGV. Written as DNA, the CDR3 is TGTGCCAGCAGCGTGATACAGGGGAACACTGAAGCTTTCTTT. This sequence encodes CASSVIQGNTEAFF.

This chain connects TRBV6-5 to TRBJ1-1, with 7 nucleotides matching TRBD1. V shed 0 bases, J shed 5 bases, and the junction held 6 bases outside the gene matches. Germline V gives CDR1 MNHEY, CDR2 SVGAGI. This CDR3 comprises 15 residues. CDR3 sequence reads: CASSYSPSGGTEAFF. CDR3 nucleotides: TGTGCCAGCAGTTACTCTCCCTCAGGGGGGACTGAAGCTTTCTTT.

DNA of the CDR3: TGTGCCAGCAGTGAAGGACATCTCTATGGCTACACCTTC. This codes for CASSEGHLYGYTF. The V and J genes are TRBV6-1 and TRBJ1-2; D is unresolved. From germline, CDR1 is MNHNS and CDR2 SASEGT. V was shortened by 1 base and J by 4 bases, with 7 bases between the two germline ends. This CDR3 is built from 13 residues.

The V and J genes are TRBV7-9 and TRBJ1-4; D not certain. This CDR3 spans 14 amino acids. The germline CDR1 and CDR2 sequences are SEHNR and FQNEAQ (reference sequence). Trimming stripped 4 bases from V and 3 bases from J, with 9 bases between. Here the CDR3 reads CASSSGLANEKLFF. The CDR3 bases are TGTGCCAGCAGCTCAGGATTGGCTAATGAAAAACTGTTTTTT.

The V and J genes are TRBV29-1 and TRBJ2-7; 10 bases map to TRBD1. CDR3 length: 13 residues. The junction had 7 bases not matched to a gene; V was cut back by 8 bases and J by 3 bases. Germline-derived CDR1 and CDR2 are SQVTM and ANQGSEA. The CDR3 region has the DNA TGCAGCATTTCGAGGACAGGGGGCTACGAGCAGTACTTC. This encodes CSISRTGGYEQYF.

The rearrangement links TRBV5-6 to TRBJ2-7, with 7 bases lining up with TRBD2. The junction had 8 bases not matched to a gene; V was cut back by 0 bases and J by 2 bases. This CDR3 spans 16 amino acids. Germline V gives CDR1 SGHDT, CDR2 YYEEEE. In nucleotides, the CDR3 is TGTGCCAGCAGCTTGGGTGCTGGCGGGGGTACCTACGAGCAGTACTTC. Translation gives CASSLGAGGGTYEQYF. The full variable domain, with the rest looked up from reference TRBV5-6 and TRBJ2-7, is DAGVTQSPTHLIKTRGQQVTLRCSPKSGHDTVSWYQQALGQGPQFIFQYYEEEERQRGNFPDRFSGHQFPNYSSELNVNALLLGDSALYLCASSLGAGGGTYEQYFGPGTRLTVT.

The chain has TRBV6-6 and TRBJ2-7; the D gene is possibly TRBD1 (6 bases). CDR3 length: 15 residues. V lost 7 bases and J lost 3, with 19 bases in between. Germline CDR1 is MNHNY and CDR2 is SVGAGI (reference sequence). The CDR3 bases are TGTGCCAGCATAAAGGCACAGGGACAAATCTACGAGCAGTACTTC. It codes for CASIKAQGQIYEQYF.

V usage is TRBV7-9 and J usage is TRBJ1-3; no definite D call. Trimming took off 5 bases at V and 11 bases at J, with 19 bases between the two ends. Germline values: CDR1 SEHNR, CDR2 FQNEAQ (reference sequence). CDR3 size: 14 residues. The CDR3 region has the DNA TGTGCCAGCAGCCCCCGCCGGGAGGAATGGTCCATATATTTT. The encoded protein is CASSPRREEWSIYF.

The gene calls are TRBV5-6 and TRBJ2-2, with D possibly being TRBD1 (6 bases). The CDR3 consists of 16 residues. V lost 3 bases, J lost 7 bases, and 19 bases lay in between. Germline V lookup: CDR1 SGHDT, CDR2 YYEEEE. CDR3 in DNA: TGTGCCAGCAGCTCGAACGGTCACAGGGAATACGGGGAGCTGTTTTTT. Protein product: CASSSNGHREYGELFF.

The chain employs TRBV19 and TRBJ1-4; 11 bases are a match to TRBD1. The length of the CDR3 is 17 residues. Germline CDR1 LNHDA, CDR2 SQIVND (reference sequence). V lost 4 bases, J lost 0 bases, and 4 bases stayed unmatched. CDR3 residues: CASSSRDRGTTNEKLFF. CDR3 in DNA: TGTGCCAGTAGTAGCCGGGACAGGGGGACAACTAATGAAAAACTGTTTTTT.

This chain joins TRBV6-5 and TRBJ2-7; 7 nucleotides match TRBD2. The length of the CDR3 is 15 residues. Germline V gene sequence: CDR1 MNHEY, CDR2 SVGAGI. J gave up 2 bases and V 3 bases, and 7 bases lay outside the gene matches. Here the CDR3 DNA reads TGTGCCAGCAGTTATGCGGCAGGGAGGGCCTACGAGCAGTACTTC. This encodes CASSYAAGRAYEQYF.

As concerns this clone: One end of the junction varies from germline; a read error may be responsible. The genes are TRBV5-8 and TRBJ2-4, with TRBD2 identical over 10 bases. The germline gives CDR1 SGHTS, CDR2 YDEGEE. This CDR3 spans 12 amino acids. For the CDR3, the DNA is TGTGCCAGCAGCCTAACTAGCGGGGTCTCAGACTTC. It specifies CASSLTSGVSDF.

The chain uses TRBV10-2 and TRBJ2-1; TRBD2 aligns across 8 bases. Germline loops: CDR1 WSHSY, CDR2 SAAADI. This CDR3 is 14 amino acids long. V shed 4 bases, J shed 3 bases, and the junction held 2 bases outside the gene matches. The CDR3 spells CASSAGTSYNEQFF. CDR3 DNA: TGCGCCAGCAGTGCCGGGACTAGCTACAATGAGCAGTTCTTC.

CDR3 DNA sequence: TGTGCCAGCAGCTTAGATCGGACAGGGTCTGGCTACACCTTC. Translating it yields CASSLDRTGSGYTF. The chain couples TRBV7-3 to TRBJ1-2, with 8 positions matching TRBD1. V dropped 2 bases and J dropped 7; count of bases not matched to a gene: 6. In germline, CDR1 is SGHTA, CDR2 FQGTGA. The CDR3 totals 14 residues. The variable domain in full, with the rest retrieved from reference TRBV7-3 and TRBJ1-2, is GAGVSQTPSNKVTEKGKYVELRCDPISGHTALYWYRQSLGQGPEFLIYFQGTGAADDSGLPNDRFFAVRPEGSVSTLKIQRTERGDSAVYLCASSLDRTGSGYTFGSGTRLTVV.

CDR3 DNA sequence: TGTGCCAGCAGCTCAAGCGGCACAGGGGGCACTGAAGCTTTCTTT. As protein: CASSSSGTGGTEAFF. This sequence joins TRBV11-2 and TRBJ1-1; 8 positions agree with TRBD1. The CDR3 totals 15 residues. Trimming cost V 4 bases and J 4 bases; bases outside gene matches: 8. Germline CDR1 and CDR2: SGHAT and FQNNGV. The full variable domain, its missing parts supplied by reference TRBV11-2 and TRBJ1-1, is EAGVAQSPRYKIIEKRQSVAFWCNPISGHATLYWYQQILGQGPKLLIQFQNNGVVDDSQLPKDRFSAERLKGVDSTLKIQPAKLEDSAVYLCASSSSGTGGTEAFFGQGTRLTVV.

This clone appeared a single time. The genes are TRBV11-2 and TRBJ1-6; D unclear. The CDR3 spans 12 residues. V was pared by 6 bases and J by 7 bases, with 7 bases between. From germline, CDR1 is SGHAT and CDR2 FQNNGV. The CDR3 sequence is CASSPGNSPLHF. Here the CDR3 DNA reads TGTGCCAGCAGTCCAGGCAATTCACCCCTCCACTTT.

The CDR3 DNA reads as TGTGCCAGCAGCCTCCGGGTCAGCGGTTATCAGCCCCAGCATTTT. As protein: CASSLRVSGYQPQHF. The chain couples TRBV6-2 or TRBV6-3 to TRBJ1-5; no definite D call. V was shortened by 6 bases and J by 5 bases, with 17 bases between the two germline ends. CDR3 length equals 15 residues. CDR1 and CDR2 (germline): MNHEY, SVGEGT.

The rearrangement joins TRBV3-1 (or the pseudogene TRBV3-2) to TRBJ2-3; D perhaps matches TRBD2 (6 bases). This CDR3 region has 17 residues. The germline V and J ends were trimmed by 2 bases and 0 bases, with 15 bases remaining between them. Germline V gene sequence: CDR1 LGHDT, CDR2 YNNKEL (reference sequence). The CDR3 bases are TGTGCCAGCAGCCAACGGTGGCTGGCGGGGAGCACAGATACGCAGTATTTT. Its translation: CASSQRWLAGSTDTQYF.

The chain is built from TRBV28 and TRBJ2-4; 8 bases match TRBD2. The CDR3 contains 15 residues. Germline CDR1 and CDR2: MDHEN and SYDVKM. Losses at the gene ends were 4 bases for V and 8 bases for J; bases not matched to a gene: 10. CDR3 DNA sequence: TGTGCCAGCAGTTCCTCCGGGGGGGTAATCCACATTCAGTACTTC. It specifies CASSSSGGVIHIQYF.

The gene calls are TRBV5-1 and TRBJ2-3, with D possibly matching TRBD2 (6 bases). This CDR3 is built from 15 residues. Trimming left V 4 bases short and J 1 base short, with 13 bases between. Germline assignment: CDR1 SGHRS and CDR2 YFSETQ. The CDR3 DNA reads TGCGCCAGCAGCCCGAGAGCTAGCGGCACAGATACGCAGTATTTT. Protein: CASSPRASGTDTQYF.

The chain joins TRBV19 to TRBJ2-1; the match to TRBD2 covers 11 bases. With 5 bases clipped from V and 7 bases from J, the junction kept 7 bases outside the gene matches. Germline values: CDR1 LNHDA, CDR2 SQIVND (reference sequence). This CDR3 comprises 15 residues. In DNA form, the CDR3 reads TGTGCCAGTAGTGTCGGGACTAGCGGAGTGAATGAGCAGTTCTTC. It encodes CASSVGTSGVNEQFF.

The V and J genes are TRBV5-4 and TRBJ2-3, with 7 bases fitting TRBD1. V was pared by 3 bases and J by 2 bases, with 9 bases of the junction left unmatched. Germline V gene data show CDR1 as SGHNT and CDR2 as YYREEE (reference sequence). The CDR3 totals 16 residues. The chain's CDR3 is CASSSRQGSITDTQYF. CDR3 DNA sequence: TGTGCCAGCAGCTCCCGACAGGGTTCCATCACAGATACGCAGTATTTT.

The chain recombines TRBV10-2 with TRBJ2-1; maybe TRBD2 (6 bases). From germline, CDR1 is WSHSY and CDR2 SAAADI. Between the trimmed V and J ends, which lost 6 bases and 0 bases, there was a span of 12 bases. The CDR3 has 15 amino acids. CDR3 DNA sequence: TGCGCCAGCAGGCTTGGGCGGGGCTCCTACAATGAGCAGTTCTTC. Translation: CASRLGRGSYNEQFF.

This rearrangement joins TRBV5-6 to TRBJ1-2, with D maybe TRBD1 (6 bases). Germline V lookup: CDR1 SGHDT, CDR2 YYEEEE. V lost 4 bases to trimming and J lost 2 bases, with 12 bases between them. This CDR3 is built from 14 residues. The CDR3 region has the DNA TGTGCCAGCAGCCCCGGGACACCGAACTATGGCTACACCTTC. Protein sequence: CASSPGTPNYGYTF.